The rows below give T cell receptor beta chains drawn from one sample of a study of blood T cell repertoires in COVID-19. Generated by immunoSEQ multiplex PCR, the TCRdb table keeps only in-frame clones and is missing some. The table lists approximately 300,000 clones, 85% of them singletons. The sample taken for sequencing was PBMCs or T cells enriched from blood (not recorded which). The receptors shown here come from a woman between 25 and 40 years old who had been exposed to COVID-19. Each CDR3 is given with its conserved first and last residue. Each record gives: V gene, CDR3 protein.

TRBV9 | CASSVVSGDGGYTF
TRBV7-3 | CASSSSYAGYNEQFF
TRBV2 | CAGGRQGVYEQYF
TRBV4-1 | CASSPLRLSGNTIYF
TRBV9 | CASSQSTDTQYF
TRBV27 | CASRPGGDREQYF
TRBV4-2 | CASSQEEIRGGKNIQYF
TRBV2 | CASSDIQVSDIQYF
TRBV7-3 | CASSRDRGTDTQYF
TRBV7-9 | CASSLGAASNEQFF
TRBV2 | CASSEALHRGQDEQYF
TRBV29-1 | CSVNRGVTDTQYF
TRBV12-3/TRBV12-4 | CASSYGGTTEAFF
TRBV10-1 | CASSKTGMNTEAFF
TRBV7-2 | CASSLSTGGYGYTF
TRBV12-2 | CASRLQGYELYF
TRBV7-2 | CASSFSHINEQFF
TRBV7-9 | CASSRGTLETTDTQYF
TRBV5-1 | CASSRDGVGTEAFF
TRBV16 | CASSQSGARTEAFF
TRBV5-1 | CASSYGQDYGYTF
TRBV5-6 | CASSTGQYTEAFF
TRBV5-8 | CASSKGLRNNEKLFF
TRBV28 | CASSTPGQGFNTEAFF
TRBV5-1 | CASGPRGQGSNNEQFF
TRBV5-1 | CASRIEEGTQYF
TRBV6-5 | CASIGAGSFYGYTF
TRBV2 | CASSGQSNNEQFF
TRBV3-1/TRBV3-2 | CASSQVFVNEQFF
TRBV7-9 | CASSPGGQQNIQYF
TRBV7-2 | CASSSQQGSLHNSPLHF
TRBV30 | CAWARQGIQETQYF
TRBV28 | CASSRRTSGVNIQYF
TRBV4-2 | CASSQGSGTGDSPLHF
TRBV7-2 | CASSLTGRGRGNTIYF
TRBV19 | CASRVGGNSPLHF
TRBV3-1/TRBV3-2 | CASSPGRGEQFF
TRBV4-3 | CASSQDRDSSFYGYTF
TRBV7-9 | CASSLAQGAEAFF
TRBV27 | CARPTGGPSNQPQHF
TRBV7-3 | CASSLSAGNTEAFF
TRBV4-2 | CASSQSSASGRGTLAKNIQYF
TRBV7-9 | CASSLPGLTYEQYF
TRBV6-6 | CASSLTGTGFGSGANVLTF
TRBV5-4 | CASSLRGGEQYF
TRBV24-1 | CATSDGSWTGKTDTQYF
TRBV28 | CASSSTGAGKFYEQYF
TRBV19 | CASRLGNTIYF
TRBV7-6 | CASSGDIKETQYF
TRBV6-2/TRBV6-3 | CASSYEGGSTSREQYF
TRBV28 | CASSSGFRLAPYTEAFF
TRBV18 | CASSPPLGGRQFF
TRBV30 | CAWSAGLDYNEKLFF
TRBV11-2 | CASSLGGRDWETQYF
TRBV20-1 | CSASVSEQFF
TRBV4-2 | CASSPRGQGSTEAFF
TRBV7-2 | CASSLGQGVNYGYTF
TRBV5-1 | CASSLAQGGPTRAGELFF
TRBV4-1 | CASNQGGMNTEAFF